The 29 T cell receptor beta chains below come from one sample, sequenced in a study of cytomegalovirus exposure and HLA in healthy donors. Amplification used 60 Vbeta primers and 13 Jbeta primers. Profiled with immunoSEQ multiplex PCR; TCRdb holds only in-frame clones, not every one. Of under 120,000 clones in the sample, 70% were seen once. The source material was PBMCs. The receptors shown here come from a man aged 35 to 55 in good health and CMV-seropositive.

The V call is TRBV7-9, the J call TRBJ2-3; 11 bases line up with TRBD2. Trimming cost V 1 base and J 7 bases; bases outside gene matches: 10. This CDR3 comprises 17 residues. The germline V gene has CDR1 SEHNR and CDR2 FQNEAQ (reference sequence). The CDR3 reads CASSLEGLAAYSYTQYF. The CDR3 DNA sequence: TGTGCCAGCAGCTTAGAGGGACTAGCGGCATATTCTTATACGCAGTATTTT.

CDR3 loop: CATSRDRVRDMGRDTIYF. The CDR3, as DNA: TGTGCCACCAGCAGAGACAGAGTCCGGGACATGGGTAGAGACACCATATATTTT. The chain employs TRBV15 and TRBJ1-3; a possible D gene is TRBD1 (6 bases). This CDR3 has 18 amino acids. Germline V gene sequence: CDR1 LNHNV, CDR2 YYDKDF (reference sequence). Trimming removed 0 bases at V and 8 bases at J, with 23 bases between.

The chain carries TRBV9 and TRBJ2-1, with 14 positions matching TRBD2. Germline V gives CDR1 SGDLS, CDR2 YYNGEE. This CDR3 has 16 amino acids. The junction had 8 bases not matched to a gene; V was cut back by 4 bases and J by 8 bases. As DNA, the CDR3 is TGTGCCAGCAGCCTCCCGACTAGCGGGAGGGGGTATGAGCAGTTCTTC. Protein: CASSLPTSGRGYEQFF.

The CDR3 sequence is CATAGQENSGANVLTF. CDR3 nucleotides: TGTGCCACCGCGGGACAGGAGAACTCTGGGGCCAACGTCCTGACTTTC. This rearrangement joins TRBV30 to TRBJ2-6; 8 bases fit TRBD1. Trimming removed 8 bases from V and 0 bases from J; junction bases left unmatched: 9. CDR1 and CDR2 (germline): GTSNPN, SVGIG (reference sequence). The CDR3 extends over 16 amino acids.

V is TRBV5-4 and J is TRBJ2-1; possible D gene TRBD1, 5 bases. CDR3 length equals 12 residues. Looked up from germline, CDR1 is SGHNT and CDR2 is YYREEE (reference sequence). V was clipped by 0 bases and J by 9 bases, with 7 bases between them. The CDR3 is CASSLARGEQFF. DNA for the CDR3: TGTGCCAGCAGCTTGGCTAGGGGTGAGCAGTTCTTC.

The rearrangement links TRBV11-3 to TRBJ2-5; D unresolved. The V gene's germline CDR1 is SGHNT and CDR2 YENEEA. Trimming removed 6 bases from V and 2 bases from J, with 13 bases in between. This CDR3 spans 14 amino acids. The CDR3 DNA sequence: TGTGCCAGCAGTACCGCGACTTTTCAAGAGACCCAGTACTTC. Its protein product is CASSTATFQETQYF.

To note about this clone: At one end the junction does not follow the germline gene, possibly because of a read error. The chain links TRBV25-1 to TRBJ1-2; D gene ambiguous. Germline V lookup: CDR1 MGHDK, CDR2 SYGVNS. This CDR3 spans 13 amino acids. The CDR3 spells CANSGLANYGYTF. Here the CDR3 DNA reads TGTGCCAACAGTGGGTTAGCTAACTATGGCTACACCTTC.

The DNA for the CDR3 is TGTGCCAGCAGCGTAGCGGGAGTCAATCAGCCCCAGCATTTT. It encodes CASSVAGVNQPQHF. J is TRBJ1-5 and V is TRBV9; D is unresolved. V gave up 0 bases and J gave up 3 bases, with 7 bases separating them. The CDR3 sequence is 14 residues long. CDR1 SGDLS and CDR2 YYNGEE come from the germline V gene.

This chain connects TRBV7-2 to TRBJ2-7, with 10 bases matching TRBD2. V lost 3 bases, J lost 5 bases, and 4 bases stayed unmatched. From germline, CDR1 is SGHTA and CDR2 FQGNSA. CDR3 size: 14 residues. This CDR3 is CASSFSSGSHEQYF. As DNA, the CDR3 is TGTGCCAGCAGCTTTTCTAGCGGGAGCCACGAGCAGTACTTC.

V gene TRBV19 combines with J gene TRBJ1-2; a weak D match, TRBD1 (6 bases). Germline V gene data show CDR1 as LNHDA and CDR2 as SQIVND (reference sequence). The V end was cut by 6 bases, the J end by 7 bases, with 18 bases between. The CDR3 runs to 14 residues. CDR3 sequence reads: CASSLAGERRGYTF. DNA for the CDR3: TGTGCCAGTAGCCTAGCAGGGGAGCGTCGTGGCTACACCTTC.

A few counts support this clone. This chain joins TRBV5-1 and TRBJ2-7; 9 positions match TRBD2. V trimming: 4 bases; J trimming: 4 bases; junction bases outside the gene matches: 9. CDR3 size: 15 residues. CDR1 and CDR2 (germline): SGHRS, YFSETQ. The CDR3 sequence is CASSIGTAGGYEQYF. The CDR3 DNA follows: TGCGCCAGCAGCATCGGGACAGCGGGAGGATACGAGCAGTACTTC.

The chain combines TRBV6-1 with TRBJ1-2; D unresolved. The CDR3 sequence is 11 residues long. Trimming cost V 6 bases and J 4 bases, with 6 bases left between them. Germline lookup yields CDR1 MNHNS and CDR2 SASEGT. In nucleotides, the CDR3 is TGTGCCAGCAGCCCTTCCTATGGCTACACCTTC. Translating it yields CASSPSYGYTF.

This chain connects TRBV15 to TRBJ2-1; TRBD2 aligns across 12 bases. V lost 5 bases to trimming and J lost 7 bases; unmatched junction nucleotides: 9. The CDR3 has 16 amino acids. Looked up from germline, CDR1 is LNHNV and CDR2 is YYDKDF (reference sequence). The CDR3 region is CATSGAGTSGLNEQFF. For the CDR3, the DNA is TGTGCCACCAGCGGAGCCGGGACTAGCGGGCTTAATGAGCAGTTCTTC.

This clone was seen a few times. CDR3 sequence reads: CATKGGYEQYF. As DNA, the CDR3 is TGTGCCACCAAAGGGGGTTACGAGCAGTACTTC. This chain joins TRBV6-5 and TRBJ2-7; TRBD1 is a possible D gene (6 bases). CDR1 is MNHEY and CDR2 is SVGAGI in the germline V gene. The CDR3 is made up of 11 amino acids. Trimming stripped 10 bases from V and 4 bases from J, with 11 bases between.

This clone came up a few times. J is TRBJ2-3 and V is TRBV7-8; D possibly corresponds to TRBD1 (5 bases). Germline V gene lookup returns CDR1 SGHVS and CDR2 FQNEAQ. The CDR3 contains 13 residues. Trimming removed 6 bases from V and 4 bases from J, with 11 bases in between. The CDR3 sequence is CASSAKGADTQYF. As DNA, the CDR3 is TGTGCCAGCAGTGCTAAAGGGGCAGATACGCAGTATTTT.

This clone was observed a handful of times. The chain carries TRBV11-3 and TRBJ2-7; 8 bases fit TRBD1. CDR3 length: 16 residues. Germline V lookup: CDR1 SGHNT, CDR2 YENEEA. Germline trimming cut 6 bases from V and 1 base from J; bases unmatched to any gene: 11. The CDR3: CASRLRCRTGSYEQYF. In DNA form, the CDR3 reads TGTGCCAGCAGACTAAGGTGTCGGACAGGGTCCTACGAGCAGTACTTC.

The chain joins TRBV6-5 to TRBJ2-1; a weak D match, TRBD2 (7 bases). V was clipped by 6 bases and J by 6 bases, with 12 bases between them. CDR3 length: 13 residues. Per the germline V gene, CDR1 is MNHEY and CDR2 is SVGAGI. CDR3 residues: CASRRGGRNEQFF. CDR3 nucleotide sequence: TGTGCCAGCAGGAGGGGGGGGCGCAATGAGCAGTTCTTC.

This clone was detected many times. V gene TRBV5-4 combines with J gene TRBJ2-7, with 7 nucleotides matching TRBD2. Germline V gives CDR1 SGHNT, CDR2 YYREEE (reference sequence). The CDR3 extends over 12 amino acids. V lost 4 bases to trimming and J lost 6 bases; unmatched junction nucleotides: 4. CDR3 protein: CASSPGGGEQYV. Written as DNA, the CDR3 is TGTGCCAGCAGCCCGGGCGGGGGCGAGCAGTACGTC.

DNA for the CDR3: TGCGCCAGCAGCCAACCGACTAGCGGGAGGATTGAGCAGTTCTTC. Translation gives CASSQPTSGRIEQFF. The chain couples TRBV4-1 to TRBJ2-1; TRBD2 aligns across 13 bases. The CDR3 is 15 residues long. Per the germline V gene, CDR1 is MGHRA and CDR2 is YSYEKL. V shed 2 bases, J shed 9 bases, and the junction held 4 bases outside the gene matches.

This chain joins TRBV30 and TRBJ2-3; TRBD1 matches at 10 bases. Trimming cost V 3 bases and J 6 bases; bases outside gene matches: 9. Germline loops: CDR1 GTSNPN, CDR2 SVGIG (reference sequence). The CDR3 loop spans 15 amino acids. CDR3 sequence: CAWRFRDRGADTQYF. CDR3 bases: TGTGCCTGGAGATTTAGGGACAGGGGTGCCGATACGCAGTATTTT.

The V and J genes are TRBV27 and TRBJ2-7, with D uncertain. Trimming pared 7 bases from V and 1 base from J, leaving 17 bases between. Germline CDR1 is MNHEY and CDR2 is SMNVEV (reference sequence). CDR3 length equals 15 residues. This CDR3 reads CASTPIPGASYEQYF. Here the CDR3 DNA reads TGTGCCAGCACCCCGATTCCGGGTGCATCCTACGAGCAGTACTTC.

CDR3 protein: CASSPTGDTEAFF. The CDR3 DNA follows: TGTGCCAGCAGCCCTACAGGGGATACTGAAGCTTTCTTT. The V gene is TRBV7-3, the J gene TRBJ1-1; 7 bases align to TRBD1. The germline CDR1 and CDR2 sequences are SGHTA and FQGTGA. The CDR3 totals 13 residues. V dropped 5 bases and J dropped 5; count of bases not matched to a gene: 5.

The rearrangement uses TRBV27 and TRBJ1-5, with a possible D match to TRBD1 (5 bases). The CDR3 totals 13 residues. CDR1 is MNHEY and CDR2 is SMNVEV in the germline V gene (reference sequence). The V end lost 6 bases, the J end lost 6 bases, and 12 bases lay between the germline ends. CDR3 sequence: CASRGRTIQPQHF. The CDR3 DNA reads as TGTGCCAGCAGGGGGCGGACCATTCAGCCCCAGCATTTT.

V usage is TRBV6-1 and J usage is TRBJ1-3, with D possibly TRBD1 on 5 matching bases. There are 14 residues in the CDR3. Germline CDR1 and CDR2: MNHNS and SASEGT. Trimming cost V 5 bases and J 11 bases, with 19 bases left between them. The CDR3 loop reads CASSPGRPWGAIYF. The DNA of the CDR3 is TGTGCCAGCAGTCCGGGCAGACCCTGGGGGGCCATATATTTT.

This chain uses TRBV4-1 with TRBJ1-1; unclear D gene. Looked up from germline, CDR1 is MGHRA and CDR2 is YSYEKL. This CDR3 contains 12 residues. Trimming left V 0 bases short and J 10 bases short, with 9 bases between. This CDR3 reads CASSQEAARAFF. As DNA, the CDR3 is TGCGCCAGCAGCCAAGAGGCAGCGCGAGCTTTCTTT.

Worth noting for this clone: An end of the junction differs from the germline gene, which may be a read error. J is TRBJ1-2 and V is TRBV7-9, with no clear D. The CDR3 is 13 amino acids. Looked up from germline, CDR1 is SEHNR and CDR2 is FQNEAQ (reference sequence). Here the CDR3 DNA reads TGTTCCAGCAGCCTACCCGGGAACTATGGCTACACCTTC. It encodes CSSSLPGNYGYTF.

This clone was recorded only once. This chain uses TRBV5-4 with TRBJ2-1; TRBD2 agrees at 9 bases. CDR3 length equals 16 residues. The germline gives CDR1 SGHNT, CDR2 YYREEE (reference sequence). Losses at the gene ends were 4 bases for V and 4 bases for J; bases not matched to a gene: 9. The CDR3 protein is CASSKVPGLAYNEQFF. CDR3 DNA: TGTGCCAGCAGCAAGGTCCCGGGACTAGCTTACAATGAGCAGTTCTTC.

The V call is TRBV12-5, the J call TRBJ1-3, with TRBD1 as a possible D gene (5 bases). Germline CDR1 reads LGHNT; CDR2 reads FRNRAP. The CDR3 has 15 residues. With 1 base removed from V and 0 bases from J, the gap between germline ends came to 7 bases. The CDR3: CASGLEGVSGNTIYF. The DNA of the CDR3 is TGTGCTAGTGGTTTGGAAGGGGTCTCTGGAAACACCATATATTTT.

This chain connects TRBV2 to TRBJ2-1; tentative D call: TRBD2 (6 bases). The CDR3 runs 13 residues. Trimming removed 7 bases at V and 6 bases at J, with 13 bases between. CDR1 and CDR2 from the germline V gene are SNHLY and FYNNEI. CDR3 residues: CASNVRGPNEQFF. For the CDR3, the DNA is TGTGCCAGCAACGTGCGGGGCCCCAATGAGCAGTTCTTC. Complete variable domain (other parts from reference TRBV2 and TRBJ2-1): EPEVTQTPSHQVTQMGQEVILRCVPISNHLYFYWYRQILGQKVEFLVSFYNNEISEKSEIFDDQFSVERPDGSNFTLKIRSTKLEDSAMYFCASNVRGPNEQFFGPGTRLTVL.